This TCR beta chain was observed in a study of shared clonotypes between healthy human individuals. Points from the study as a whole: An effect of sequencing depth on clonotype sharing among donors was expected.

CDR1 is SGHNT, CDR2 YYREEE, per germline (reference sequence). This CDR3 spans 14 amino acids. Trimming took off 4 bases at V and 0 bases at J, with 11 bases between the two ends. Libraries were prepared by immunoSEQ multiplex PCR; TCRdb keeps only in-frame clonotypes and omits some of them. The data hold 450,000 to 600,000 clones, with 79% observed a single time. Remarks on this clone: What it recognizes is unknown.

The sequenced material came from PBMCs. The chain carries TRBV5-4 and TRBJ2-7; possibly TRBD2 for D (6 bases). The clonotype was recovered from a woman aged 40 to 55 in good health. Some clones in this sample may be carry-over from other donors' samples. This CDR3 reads CASSPRGSSYEQYF. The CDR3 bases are TGTGCCAGCAGCCCACGGGGGAGCTCCTACGAGCAGTACTTC. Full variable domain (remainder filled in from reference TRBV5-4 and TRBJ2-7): ETGVTQSPTHLIKTRGQQVTLRCSSQSGHNTVSWYQQALGQGPQFIFQYYREEENGRGNFPPRFSGLQFPNYSSELNVNALELDDSALYLCASSPRGSSYEQYFGPGTRLTVT.